The entry that follows covers one T cell receptor beta chain sequence. The antigen remains undetermined. Germline V gene sequence: CDR1 SGHVS, CDR2 FQNEAQ. This CDR3 is 15 amino acids long. V dropped 0 bases and J dropped 0 bases, with 8 bases sitting between them. With constant-segment primers, 5'RACE yielded cDNA libraries of TCR alpha and TCR beta that carried sample barcodes and UMIs. MiXCR, applied by TCRdb to the 5' RACE reads, yields one record per CDR3 protein. In the table there are almost 250,000 distinct CDR3 sequences, 15% of which are singletons. These data belong to a study of T-cell memory formation after mild COVID-19. Notes on the study in general: The study detected some responding clones in pre-infection memory, suggesting cross-reactive memory joined. CD4+ contracting clones were mainly CM and EM; CD8+ ones, EMRA. While clones contracting from day 15 to 85 were balanced between CD4 and CD8, later expanders leaned CD4+.

The TCR sequence derives from an adult woman who had mild COVID-19 (a few samples of this study predate the infection). Cell type and time point are not known. This chain uses TRBV7-8 with TRBJ1-1; D unresolved. The sequenced sample was PBMCs or a T cell subset sorted from them (not recorded which). The CDR3 DNA is TGTGCCAGCAGCTTAGCGCGATTATTGAACACTGAAGCTTTCTTT. Translation gives CASSLARLLNTEAFF.